This T cell receptor beta chain was observed in a study of OX40 agonist ivuxolimab in advanced cancers. Study at large: Antecedent anti-PD-1, anti-PD-L1 or anti-CTLA-4 therapy was permissible, with under 50% having received some.

Germline V CDR1 and CDR2: SNHLY, FYNNEI. The CDR3 spans 14 residues. V lost 8 bases to trimming and J lost 0 bases, with 11 bases between them. Profiling relied on immunoSEQ multiplex PCR, and the TCRdb table lists in-frame clones only, not all of them. This table has about 55,000 clones, approximately 83% appearing once. Sample: CD4+ or CD8+ T cells sorted from blood, taken in a trial of the OX40 agonist ivuxolimab. The V and J genes are TRBV2 and TRBJ1-3; D remains ambiguous. This receptor was obtained from an adult with an advanced solid tumor such as melanoma, head and neck, liver or kidney cancer. This CDR3 is CASGEVSSGNTIYF. CDR3 nucleotides: TGTGCCAGCGGGGAGGTATCCTCTGGAAACACCATATATTTT.